A selection of T cell receptor beta chains follows, all from one sample in a study of T cells expressing NK-cell markers. TCRdb re-called the 5' RACE reads and shows each CDR3 protein once, DNA omitted. This table holds a few hundred thousand distinct CDR3 sequences. The sequenced material came from blood T cells: a sorted CD56 or NKG2C T cell subset, CD4+ or CD8+ T cells, or bulk PBMC T cells (not recorded which). The receptors stem from a woman in her 50s in good health. The CDR3 runs from the conserved cysteine through the conserved F or W.

V gene	J gene	CDR3 protein
TRBV6-6	TRBJ2-1	CASSRPGSTYNEQFF
TRBV27	TRBJ2-2	CASSFTNPGPQSLTGELFF
TRBV7-2	TRBJ2-7	CASSHGTSGRGYEQYF
TRBV28	TRBJ2-7	CASSSTGGAEQYF
TRBV6-6	TRBJ1-1	CAIRQGDTEAFF
TRBV5-1	TRBJ2-5	CASSLLTRTKETQYF
TRBV5-1	TRBJ2-3	CASRTGGSADTQYF
TRBV4-1	TRBJ1-4	CASSQPGRAVWGKLFF
TRBV4-2	TRBJ1-5	CASSQDPKGQPQHF
TRBV18	TRBJ2-3	CASFGTATDTQYF
TRBV2	TRBJ2-1	CASSSRQGWGEQFF
TRBV11-2	TRBJ2-2	CASSHFIRGQFGTGELFF
TRBV24-1	TRBJ1-5	CATSPFSQPQHF
TRBV5-1	TRBJ2-4	CASSPGILAKNIQYF
TRBV24-1	TRBJ1-5	CATSEGGWGPYSNQPQHF
TRBV14	TRBJ2-1	CASSHLGASGAYNEQFF
TRBV5-1	TRBJ2-3	CASSLEQLGADTQYF
TRBV20-1	TRBJ2-3	CSASPSGRWDTQYF
TRBV4-1	TRBJ2-7	CASSQVRGAYEQYF
TRBV7-2	TRBJ1-1	CASSLVPLQEPEAFF
TRBV30	TRBJ2-5	CAWSTSGILETQYF
TRBV29-1	TRBJ2-4	CSVAGTSGNLAKNIQYF
TRBV29-1	TRBJ2-3	CSVVRTGRLDTQYF
TRBV5-1	TRBJ2-3	CASSLQDRVSDTQYF